This T cell receptor (beta chain) derives from a study of T cells in Graves' hyperthyroidism and ophthalmopathy. The CDR3 has 15 residues. Looked up from germline, CDR1 is SEHNR and CDR2 is FQNEAQ (reference sequence). V was clipped by 4 bases and J by 1 base, with 13 bases between them. This clonotype was recorded at least ten times. Its cognate antigen is unknown. Using RNA transcripts as the source, TCR beta CDR3 regions were amplified. HTBI primers were used for first-round RT-PCR of the TCR CDR3. One entry per CDR3 protein results from TCRdb running MiXCR on the multiplex PCR reads. The sample holds approximately 400,000 distinct CDR3 sequences, less than 20% seen once. Study-wide findings and caveats: Ophthalmopathy, which appeared later, was predicted by the model a median approximately 6 months before onset.

The source material was blood. The clonotype originates from a woman in her late teens or twenties with Graves' hyperthyroidism. The rearrangement joins TRBV7-9 to TRBJ2-5; D is possibly TRBD1 or TRBD2 (5 bases each). The CDR3 bases are TGTGCCAGCAGCTCCCTGGGACGGTTCCAAGAGACCCAGTACTTC. Residues: CASSSLGRFQETQYF.